One sample yielded the 25 T cell receptor beta chains listed below, sequenced in a study of T cell responses to AZD1222 COVID-19 vaccine. Measured with immunoSEQ multiplex PCR; TCRdb has only the in-frame clones, and not every one. The sample has approximately 65,000 clones, roughly 90% seen once. The sequences come from peripheral blood, collected on day 0 of AZD1222 vaccination. The receptors shown here come from an adult in good health.

The V and J genes are TRBV29-1 and TRBJ1-1; no firm D call. Germline V gene sequence: CDR1 SQVTM, CDR2 ANQGSEA. The V end lost 7 bases, the J end lost 5 bases, and 17 bases lay between the germline ends. The length of the CDR3 is 13 residues. The CDR3 DNA is TGCAGCGCCCAGTCCCGGGGAAGGACTGAAGCTTTCTTT. Its translation: CSAQSRGRTEAFF.

This chain connects TRBV11-2 to TRBJ1-6; D is perhaps TRBD1 (6 bases). Germline V gene lookup returns CDR1 SGHAT and CDR2 FQNNGV. Trimming shortened V by 4 bases and J by 6 bases, and 16 bases separated the two germline ends. The CDR3 spans 16 residues. In nucleotides, the CDR3 is TGTGCCAGCAGCTCATCTCGGGGGCGAGGTAATTCACCCCTCCACTTT. It encodes CASSSSRGRGNSPLHF.

The chain employs TRBV13 and TRBJ1-1, with TRBD1 matching over 9 bases. Trimming cost V 6 bases and J 0 bases; bases outside gene matches: 8. The germline gives CDR1 PRHDT, CDR2 FYEKMQ (reference sequence). The CDR3 extends over 16 amino acids. The CDR3 DNA reads as TGTGCCAGCAGTACAGGGGGCGCGGGAATGAACACTGAAGCTTTCTTT. Amino acid sequence: CASSTGGAGMNTEAFF.

The chain couples TRBV6-5 to TRBJ2-1, with 7 bases matching TRBD2. Germline V gene sequence: CDR1 MNHEY, CDR2 SVGAGI. The CDR3 totals 15 residues. The junction had 11 bases not matched to a gene; V was cut back by 6 bases and J by 6 bases. The CDR3 region has the DNA TGTGCCAGCAGGAAGTTAAGGACTAGTATCAATGAGCAGTTCTTC. Translation: CASRKLRTSINEQFF.

This sequence joins TRBV18 and TRBJ1-1; D ambiguous. The CDR3 has 13 residues. CDR1 and CDR2 from the germline V gene are KGHSH and LQKENI. Trimming removed 5 bases at V and 7 bases at J, with 14 bases between. The CDR3 loop is CASSERRGFEAFF. The CDR3 DNA is TGTGCCAGCTCAGAACGCCGGGGTTTTGAAGCTTTCTTT.

This clone was seen only once. The gene calls are TRBV7-8 and TRBJ2-5; D is perhaps TRBD2 (5 bases). Germline-derived CDR1 and CDR2 are SGHVS and FQNEAQ. The CDR3 extends over 19 amino acids. Trimming shortened V by 4 bases and J by 0 bases, and 24 bases separated the two germline ends. CDR3 protein: CASSSQRILLSSHQETQYF. CDR3 bases: TGTGCCAGCAGCTCACAGCGGATACTCCTGTCTTCTCACCAAGAGACCCAGTACTTC. The whole variable domain, filled in from reference TRBV7-8 and TRBJ2-5, reads GAGVSQSPRYKVAKRGQDVALRCDPISGHVSLFWYQQALGQGPEFLTYFQNEAQLDKSGLPSDRFFAERPEGSVSTLKIQRTQQEDSAVYLCASSSQRILLSSHQETQYFGPGTRLLVL.

The chain uses TRBV2 and TRBJ1-1, with unresolved D. From germline, CDR1 is SNHLY and CDR2 FYNNEI. CDR3 length equals 15 residues. Trimming stripped 3 bases from V and 6 bases from J, with 17 bases between. In DNA form, the CDR3 reads TGTGCCAGCAGTGATTTAGGGTTCGTCTTCCCTGAAGCTTTCTTT. It encodes CASSDLGFVFPEAFF.

This chain uses TRBV7-9 with TRBJ2-1; the match to TRBD2 covers 7 bases. The CDR3 extends over 14 amino acids. The trim removed 2 bases at V and 8 bases at J, leaving 6 bases unmatched. Germline CDR1 reads SEHNR; CDR2 reads FQNEAQ (reference sequence). CDR3 DNA sequence: TGTGCCAGCAGCTTAACGACTAGCTCCCATGAGCAGTTCTTC. Translation: CASSLTTSSHEQFF.

V gene TRBV21-1 combines with J gene TRBJ1-4; TRBD1 is taken as the D call from the table, unchecked against the DNA. TRBV21-1 is labeled a pseudogene. The CDR3 runs 14 residues. The CDR3 DNA reads TGTGCCAGCAATACAGGGATAAATAATGAAAAACTGTTTTTT. Encoded protein: CASNTGINNEKLFF.

The CDR3 coding sequence is TGTGCCAGCAGAGGGACTAGCGGGTTAGGGGATACGCAGTATTTT. Translation gives CASRGTSGLGDTQYF. The chain carries TRBV6-5 and TRBJ2-3; 12 bases are shared with TRBD2. The CDR3 covers 15 residues. V dropped 6 bases and J dropped 6; count of bases not matched to a gene: 7. Germline V gives CDR1 MNHEY, CDR2 SVGAGI.

The rearrangement joins TRBV6-5 to TRBJ2-3; 8 nucleotides align to TRBD2. The J segment lost 4 bases and the V segment lost 4 bases, leaving 10 bases of the junction unmatched. Per germline, CDR1 MNHEY and CDR2 SVGAGI. The CDR3 runs 16 residues. DNA for the CDR3: TGTGCCAGCAGTTCCCTCGCTAGCGGGTGGTCAGATACGCAGTATTTT. This gives the protein CASSSLASGWSDTQYF.

V usage is TRBV15 and J usage is TRBJ2-2; unclear D gene. From germline, CDR1 is LNHNV and CDR2 YYDKDF (reference sequence). The CDR3 runs 15 residues. V shed 3 bases and J shed 1 base, with 9 bases lying between them. Written as DNA, the CDR3 is TGTGCCACCAGCAGTTTGGCGGAGAACACCGGGGAGCTGTTTTTT. Its translation is CATSSLAENTGELFF.

This clone was seen once. The chain links TRBV18 to TRBJ1-4; 10 bases are shared with TRBD1. This CDR3 has 14 residues. V gave up 3 bases and J gave up 6 bases; unmatched junction bases: 1. Looked up from germline, CDR1 is KGHSH and CDR2 is LQKENI. The CDR3: CASSPDRGDEKLFF. CDR3 in DNA: TGTGCCAGCTCACCGGACAGGGGGGATGAAAAACTGTTTTTT.

The chain employs TRBV21-1 and TRBJ2-1; TRBD2 reflects the table's D call only, with no check against the DNA. TRBV21-1 is an annotated pseudogene. This CDR3 has 17 amino acids. The CDR3 loop reads CASSRPSCSGRIYEQFF. CDR3 in DNA: TGTGCCAGCAGCCGACCCTCATGTAGCGGGAGGATCTATGAGCAGTTCTTC.

This clone was recorded once. V gene TRBV7-2 combines with J gene TRBJ1-2; unclear D gene. Germline V gene sequence: CDR1 SGHTA, CDR2 FQGNSA. Trimming took 3 bases from V and 6 from J, leaving 11 bases between them. The CDR3 contains 13 residues. The CDR3 nucleotides read TGTGCCAGCAGCTTTTGGCAAGGAAATGGCTACACCTTC. Protein product: CASSFWQGNGYTF.

This chain uses TRBV7-9 with TRBJ2-1; possible D gene TRBD2, 6 bases. There are 14 residues in the CDR3. V was clipped by 1 base and J by 6 bases, with 10 bases between them. Germline CDR1 SEHNR, CDR2 FQNEAQ (reference sequence). The CDR3 sequence is CASSLGLEGNEQFF. Written as DNA, the CDR3 is TGTGCCAGCAGCTTAGGACTAGAGGGCAATGAGCAGTTCTTC. The whole variable domain, filled in from reference TRBV7-9 and TRBJ2-1, reads DTGVSQNPRHKITKRGQNVTFRCDPISEHNRLYWYRQTLGQGPEFLTYFQNEAQLEKSRLLSDRFSAERPKGSFSTLEIQRTEQGDSAMYLCASSLGLEGNEQFFGPGTRLTVL.

This clone came up once. V is TRBV7-9 and J is TRBJ2-1; possibly TRBD1 for D (6 bases). Trimming stripped 1 base from V and 7 bases from J, with 17 bases between. The CDR3 covers 16 residues. Germline V CDR1 and CDR2: SEHNR, FQNEAQ (reference sequence). This CDR3 reads CASSLGESGRGNEQFF. The CDR3 DNA follows: TGTGCCAGCAGCTTAGGAGAAAGCGGAAGGGGGAATGAGCAGTTCTTC.

This chain's CDR3 is CATSDHPGQSYNEQFF. Written as DNA, the CDR3 is TGTGCCACCAGTGATCACCCGGGACAGTCCTACAATGAGCAGTTCTTC. The rearrangement joins TRBV24-1 to TRBJ2-1; 7 bases line up with TRBD1. The CDR3 loop spans 16 amino acids. Germline V lookup: CDR1 KGHDR, CDR2 SFDVKD. J gave up 1 base and V 3 bases, and 5 bases lay outside the gene matches.

The gene calls are TRBV11-2 and TRBJ2-5; unclear D gene. CDR3 size: 14 residues. Germline V lookup: CDR1 SGHAT, CDR2 FQNNGV. V was shortened by 2 bases and J by 5 bases, with 12 bases between the two germline ends. CDR3 DNA: TGTGCCAGCAGCTTAATTGAAGGGTTGGAGACCCAGTACTTC. This gives the protein CASSLIEGLETQYF.

This sequence joins TRBV13 and TRBJ1-1; 10 bases align to TRBD1. This CDR3 comprises 15 residues. V lost 5 bases to trimming and J lost 10 bases; unmatched junction nucleotides: 13. Germline loops: CDR1 PRHDT, CDR2 FYEKMQ (reference sequence). The CDR3 protein is CASSRPGTGEGRAFF. The CDR3 DNA is TGTGCCAGCAGCCGACCCGGGACAGGGGAGGGTAGAGCTTTCTTT.

The genes are TRBV12-5 and TRBJ1-2, with D possibly being TRBD1 (6 bases). CDR1 and CDR2 from the germline V gene are LGHNT and FRNRAP. Trimming left V 0 bases short and J 0 bases short, with 8 bases between. This CDR3 comprises 15 residues. The CDR3 DNA sequence: TGTGCTAGTGGTTTGGTACAGGGCACTAACTATGGCTACACCTTC. The encoded protein is CASGLVQGTNYGYTF.

The genes are TRBV11-2 and TRBJ1-1; D is uncertain. The CDR3 is made up of 14 amino acids. The germline CDR1 and CDR2 sequences are SGHAT and FQNNGV. Trimming removed 2 bases at V and 1 base at J, with 8 bases between. CDR3 sequence: CASSLSLSNTEAFF. In DNA form, the CDR3 reads TGTGCCAGCAGCTTATCCTTGTCGAACACTGAAGCTTTCTTT. The full variable domain, completed using reference TRBV11-2 and TRBJ1-1, is EAGVAQSPRYKIIEKRQSVAFWCNPISGHATLYWYQQILGQGPKLLIQFQNNGVVDDSQLPKDRFSAERLKGVDSTLKIQPAKLEDSAVYLCASSLSLSNTEAFFGQGTRLTVV.

This chain joins TRBV6-1 and TRBJ1-5; no clear D gene. The CDR3 contains 15 residues. V was trimmed by 1 base and J by 3 bases, leaving 10 bases between them. Germline V lookup: CDR1 MNHNS, CDR2 SASEGT. CDR3 protein: CASSEVRRTNQPQHF. CDR3 nucleotide sequence: TGTGCCAGCAGTGAAGTACGACGGACCAATCAGCCCCAGCATTTT.

This clone was detected only once. The chain combines TRBV5-4 with TRBJ2-5, with a tentative D call TRBD2 (6 bases). Germline V gene data show CDR1 as SGHNT and CDR2 as YYREEE (reference sequence). Trimming shortened V by 2 bases and J by 2 bases, and 13 bases separated the two germline ends. The CDR3 is 15 amino acids. Here the CDR3 DNA reads TGTGCCAGCAGCTTTGGAGGGAGGTGGCAAGAGACCCAGTACTTC. Translated: CASSFGGRWQETQYF.

By its share, this clone is medium-sized (0.01 to 0.1%). The V and J genes are TRBV28 and TRBJ2-7; tentatively, D is TRBD1 (7 bases). V dropped 6 bases and J dropped 4 bases, with 16 bases sitting between them. This CDR3 is built from 14 residues. CDR1 and CDR2 (germline): MDHEN, SYDVKM. The DNA of the CDR3 is TGTGCCAGCAGACCCCAGACAGGGAGGTACGAGCAGTACTTC. Translating gives CASRPQTGRYEQYF.